The clone carrying this TCR beta chain showed up just a few times. The antigen remains unidentified. These data come from a study of T cells in Graves' hyperthyroidism and ophthalmopathy. A lack of ophthalmopathy progression within 18 months defined stable Graves' hyperthyroidism. Patients were aged 18 to 65, had disease duration under 2 months, and had newly diagnosed hyperthyroidism. Amplification of TCR beta CDR3 regions used RNA as the template. Carried out on the TCR CDR3, a first-round RT-PCR used the HTBI primer set. TCRdb reprocessed the multiplex PCR reads via MiXCR and lists one record per CDR3 protein. The data hold about 620,000 distinct CDR3 sequences, with about 17% observed a single time. Study results and caveats: Ophthalmopathy stood apart from stable hyperthyroidism in a 13 V-J model. Blood shared most expanded thyroid clonotypes above 0.001.

Germline assignment: CDR1 MNHEY and CDR2 SVGEGT. The CDR3 runs 15 residues. With 0 bases removed from V and 6 bases from J, the gap between germline ends came to 12 bases. The TCR originated in a woman in her 30s with Graves' hyperthyroidism. The J gene is TRBJ1-5, the V gene TRBV6-2 or TRBV6-3, with no clear D. The specimen sequenced was blood. The CDR3 sequence: CASSYSPPSGQPQHF. The CDR3 bases are TGTGCCAGCAGTTACTCCCCACCATCTGGTCAGCCCCAGCATTTT.